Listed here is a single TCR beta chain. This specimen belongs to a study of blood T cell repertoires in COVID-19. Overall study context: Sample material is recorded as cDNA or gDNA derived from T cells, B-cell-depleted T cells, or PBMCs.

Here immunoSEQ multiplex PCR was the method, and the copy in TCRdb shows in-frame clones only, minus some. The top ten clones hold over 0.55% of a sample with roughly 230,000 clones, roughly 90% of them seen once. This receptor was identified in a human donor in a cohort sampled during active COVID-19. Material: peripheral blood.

CDR3 in amino acids: CASSVGTANTGELFF. The CDR3 nucleotides read TGCGCCAGCAGCGTCGGGACAGCGAACACCGGGGAGCTGTTTTTT. V and J are TRBV5-1 and TRBJ2-2; 7 positions agree with TRBD1. The CDR3 extends over 15 amino acids. CDR1 and CDR2 from the germline V gene are SGHRS and YFSETQ. Trimming removed 4 bases from V and 0 bases from J; junction bases left unmatched: 3.